This T cell receptor (beta chain) was captured by sequencing in a study of somatic mutations in cytotoxic T cells in rheumatoid arthritis. Study-wide context: A subset of V beta antibody-stained T-cell populations was isolated by flow sorting, reaching nearly 100% purity, and this subset included V beta1+ cells that went on to TCRB sequencing.

The CDR3 is 15 amino acids. Germline CDR1 reads SGHVS; CDR2 reads FQNEAQ. V was pared by 1 base and J by 2 bases, with 4 bases of the junction left unmatched. Sequenced by immunoSEQ multiplex PCR; TCRdb stores in-frame clones only, minus some. Among just under 7,000 clones listed, about 75% were seen once. Study-wide points: Among rheumatoid arthritis patients and age-matched healthy controls, CD8+ T-cell clonality was not significantly different.

On this clone: What it binds is not known.

V is TRBV7-8 and J is TRBJ1-2; 7 bases map to TRBD1. The sequence was collected from an adult with rheumatoid arthritis. The specimen sequenced was CD8+ T cells sorted from blood. The CDR3 coding sequence is TGTGCCAGCAGCTTAGTTCAGGGGGGCAACTATGGCTACACCTTC. Its protein is CASSLVQGGNYGYTF.